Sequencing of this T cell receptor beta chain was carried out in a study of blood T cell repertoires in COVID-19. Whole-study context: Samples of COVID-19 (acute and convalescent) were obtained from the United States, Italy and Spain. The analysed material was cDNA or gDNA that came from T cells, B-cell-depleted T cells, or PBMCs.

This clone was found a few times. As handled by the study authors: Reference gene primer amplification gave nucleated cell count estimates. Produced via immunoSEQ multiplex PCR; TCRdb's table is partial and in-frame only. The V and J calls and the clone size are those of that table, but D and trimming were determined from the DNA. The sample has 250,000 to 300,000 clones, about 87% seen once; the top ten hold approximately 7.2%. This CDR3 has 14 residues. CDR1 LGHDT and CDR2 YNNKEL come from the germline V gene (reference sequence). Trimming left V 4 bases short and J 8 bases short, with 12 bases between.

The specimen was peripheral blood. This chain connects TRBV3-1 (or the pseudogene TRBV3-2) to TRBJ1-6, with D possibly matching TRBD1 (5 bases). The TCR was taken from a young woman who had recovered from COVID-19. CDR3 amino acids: CASSRQFGDSPLHF. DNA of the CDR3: TGTGCCAGCAGCCGACAGTTCGGTGATTCACCCCTCCACTTT.